This record looks at one T cell receptor beta chain sequence and its context. Its antigen remains unidentified. No quality values exist for individual bases; no much larger clone is one base distant. This entry is derived from a study of metastatic and nonmetastatic thyroid tumors (dated by TCRdb to about 2020). Study-wide context: For patients with malignant and with benign thyroid disease, the researchers compared repertoires between peripheral blood samples and tumor or nodule tissue samples. The research as a whole found: In both blood and tumor samples, malignant tumors were reported to have significantly higher TCR beta diversity than benign nodules.

No patient had received any treatment before thyroid surgery. Using T-cell receptor beta sequencing, the study looked back at clinical samples from patients collected from the early 2010s to the late 2010s. Libraries were made using PCR. This sample was sequenced with an Illumina HiSeq 4000. High-throughput sequencing was used to profile the TCR beta-chain CDR3 region of every patient. As for the authors' bioinformatics: Drawing on CDR3 differences between clinicopathological groups, the researchers built a classifier meant to tell apart patients with distant-metastatic papillary thyroid cancer. The Shannon index was used to assess repertoire diversity, and the Morisita-Horn index was used to assess tumor-blood repertoire similarity. TCRdb trimmed the raw reads at Q25, called clones with MiXCR and kept productive beta chains. The V and J calls come from TCRdb's annotation, not from the publication. The table for this sample lists fewer than 40,000 clones; roughly 15% of them were counted only once. The top ten hold roughly 6% of the sample.

For CDR1 and CDR2, the germline V gene (reference sequence) lists DFQATT and SNEGSKA. The CDR3 runs 14 residues from the cysteine to the phenylalanine. The only DNA kept is the CDR3, 42 bases in frame from the first base. V is trimmed back by 3 bases and J by 6 bases, and the junction contains 6 bases that no gene match accounts for. Sequencing was done on a sample of blood. The rearrangement combines TRBV20-1 with TRBJ2-1, and TRBD2 matches 9 of the central bases. This clonotype was sampled from a male donor with papillary thyroid cancer or a benign thyroid nodule (not recorded which). Some clones in this sample may be carry-over from other donors' samples. In nucleotides, the sequence is TGCAGTGCTAGGTTTCTAGCGGGGATCAATGAGCAGTTCTTC. This yields the protein CSARFLAGINEQFF.